This passage covers 18 T cell receptor beta chains from one sample sequenced in a study of CD8 T cells in Susac syndrome. Random hexamers were used to reverse transcribe an amount of about 0.5 to 1 ug RNA. From the immunoSEQ multiplex PCR reads, TCRdb called clonotypes with MiXCR, one entry per CDR3 protein. The data contain 250,000 to 300,000 distinct CDR3 sequences, around nine tenths of them seen just once; the ten biggest clones take up 0.18%. Source material: CD8+ T cells from PBMCs. Receptors were obtained from a human donor with multiple sclerosis.

V usage is TRBV25-1 and J usage is TRBJ2-7; 12 nucleotides align to TRBD1. Trimming at V came to 4 bases and at J to 7 bases, leaving 8 bases not matched to a gene. CDR1 is MGHDK and CDR2 is SYGVNS in the germline V gene. The CDR3 length is 15 residues. The CDR3 is CASSVRDRGREEQYF. The CDR3 DNA is TGTGCCAGCAGTGTCCGGGACAGGGGGCGAGAAGAGCAGTACTTC.

The chain joins TRBV20-1 to TRBJ2-1, with 9 nucleotides matching TRBD2. CDR1 and CDR2 (germline): DFQATT, SNEGSKA (reference sequence). The CDR3 is 14 residues long. The V segment lost 0 bases and the J segment 10 bases; nucleotides outside the gene matches: 7. CDR3 amino acids: CSARDLLAGQEQFF. CDR3 DNA sequence: TGCAGTGCTAGAGATCTTCTAGCGGGGCAAGAGCAGTTCTTC.

V and J are TRBV18 and TRBJ2-3; no clear D. This CDR3 has 13 residues. Trimming took off 3 bases at V and 2 bases at J, with 6 bases between the two ends. Germline CDR1 and CDR2: KGHSH and LQKENI. The CDR3 region is CASSPTSTDTQYF. The CDR3, as DNA: TGTGCCAGCTCACCCACATCCACAGATACGCAGTATTTT.

The V gene is TRBV28, the J gene TRBJ1-6, with 10 bases identical to TRBD1. This CDR3 comprises 15 residues. Losses at the gene ends were 2 bases for V and 8 bases for J; bases not matched to a gene: 3. In germline, CDR1 is MDHEN, CDR2 SYDVKM. This chain's CDR3 is CASSLGTGVYSPLHF. As DNA, the CDR3 is TGTGCCAGCAGTTTAGGGACAGGGGTGTATTCACCCCTCCACTTT.

This clonotype has only a few counts. The chain combines TRBV6-1 with TRBJ2-7; TRBD1 is a possible D gene (6 bases). Germline lookup yields CDR1 MNHNS and CDR2 SASEGT. The CDR3 totals 12 residues. V shed 8 bases and J shed 1 base, with 9 bases lying between them. CDR3 loop: CASSDSSYEQYF. The CDR3 coding sequence is TGTGCCAGCTCGGACAGTTCCTACGAGCAGTACTTC.

The rearrangement links TRBV2 to TRBJ2-7; no clear D gene. With 1 base removed from V and 3 bases from J, the gap between germline ends came to 7 bases. Per the germline V gene, CDR1 is SNHLY and CDR2 is FYNNEI. This CDR3 is 13 amino acids long. DNA for the CDR3: TGTGCCAGCAGTGAAGGTCCTAGCTACGAGCAGTACTTC. This gives the protein CASSEGPSYEQYF.

The rearrangement uses TRBV28 and TRBJ2-7; tentative D call: TRBD1 (6 bases). The CDR3 extends over 14 amino acids. Germline assignment: CDR1 MDHEN and CDR2 SYDVKM. Trimming removed 3 bases at V and 5 bases at J, with 14 bases between. Written as DNA, the CDR3 is TGTGCCAGCAGTTTTCTGACAGGTCTAAACGAGCAGTACTTC. Protein: CASSFLTGLNEQYF.

The rearrangement uses TRBV15 and TRBJ2-7, with a possible D match to TRBD2 (7 bases). Germline V gene sequence: CDR1 LNHNV, CDR2 YYDKDF (reference sequence). Trimming shortened V by 6 bases and J by 2 bases, and 14 bases separated the two germline ends. The CDR3 totals 14 residues. The CDR3 nucleotides are TGTGCCACCAGTTACCAGCGGGACACCTACGAGCAGTACTTC. Protein product: CATSYQRDTYEQYF.

The rearrangement uses TRBV20-1 and TRBJ2-1; TRBD1 matches 10 bases. V trimming: 2 bases; J trimming: 8 bases; junction bases outside the gene matches: 12. The germline CDR1 and CDR2 sequences are DFQATT and SNEGSKA (reference sequence). The CDR3 sequence is 16 residues long. Here the CDR3 DNA reads TGCAGTGCTAGAAGTCCGGGACAGGGGATGATCGATGAGCAGTTCTTC. Translated: CSARSPGQGMIDEQFF.

This rearrangement joins TRBV30 to TRBJ2-2, with a weak D call TRBD1 (5 bases). The CDR3 covers 16 residues. V was cut by 4 bases and J by 1 base, with 16 bases left in between. CDR1 and CDR2 (germline): GTSNPN, SVGIG (reference sequence). CDR3 coding DNA: TGTGCCTGGAACGCAGAAAGGGGCTGGAACACCGGGGAGCTGTTTTTT. Translated, it gives CAWNAERGWNTGELFF.

The gene calls are TRBV9 and TRBJ2-7; D possibly corresponds to TRBD1 (5 bases). Trimming cost V 3 bases and J 3 bases, with 16 bases left between them. There are 15 residues in the CDR3. Germline lookup yields CDR1 SGDLS and CDR2 YYNGEE. CDR3 nucleotides: TGTGCCAGCAGCGACGGACACCTGTCGCGCTACGAGCAGTACTTC. The encoded protein is CASSDGHLSRYEQYF.

V and J are TRBV6-2 or TRBV6-3 and TRBJ2-1; the match to TRBD2 covers 10 bases. Trimming at V came to 5 bases and at J to 6 bases, leaving 7 bases not matched to a gene. Germline lookup yields CDR1 MNHEY and CDR2 SVGEGT. This CDR3 contains 15 residues. The DNA for the CDR3 is TGTGCCAGCAGTACTCGGACTAGCGGACTCAATGAGCAGTTCTTC. Translation: CASSTRTSGLNEQFF.

The CDR3 is CASTSRGQLGNEQFF. For the CDR3, the DNA is TGTGCCAGCACCTCCCGAGGGCAGCTCGGGAATGAGCAGTTCTTC. This chain connects TRBV28 to TRBJ2-1, with D perhaps TRBD2 (5 bases). The CDR3 has 15 amino acids. Germline loops: CDR1 MDHEN, CDR2 SYDVKM. Trimming took 7 bases from V and 7 from J, leaving 20 bases between them.

This rearrangement joins TRBV5-6 to TRBJ2-3, with a weak D call TRBD2 (5 bases). The CDR3 runs to 13 residues. CDR1 and CDR2 (germline): SGHDT, YYEEEE. V lost 0 bases and J lost 6, with 8 bases in between. The CDR3 region is CASSLELEDTQYF. CDR3 in DNA: TGTGCCAGCAGCTTGGAACTAGAGGATACGCAGTATTTT.

The chain employs TRBV6-2 or TRBV6-3 and TRBJ2-2; 10 positions agree with TRBD1. Trimming took 4 bases from V and 4 from J; bases not matched to a gene: 6. This CDR3 is built from 16 residues. CDR1 MNHEY and CDR2 SVGEGT come from the germline V gene. CDR3 loop: CASSSPGQGITGELFF. CDR3 nucleotide sequence: TGTGCCAGCAGTTCCCCGGGACAGGGGATCACCGGGGAGCTGTTTTTT.

V gene TRBV11-2 combines with J gene TRBJ2-7, with unresolved D. Trimming removed 6 bases from V and 7 bases from J, with 13 bases in between. The CDR3 totals 12 residues. The germline gives CDR1 SGHAT, CDR2 FQNNGV. This CDR3 reads CASSSLQQEQYF. CDR3 sequence (DNA): TGTGCCAGCAGTTCCCTTCAACAGGAGCAGTACTTC.

The chain couples TRBV20-1 to TRBJ2-7; the D is unclear. Trimming took off 0 bases at V and 2 bases at J, with 11 bases between the two ends. CDR3 length: 14 amino acids. CDR1 is DFQATT and CDR2 is SNEGSKA in the germline V gene (reference sequence). The CDR3 loop is CSARDEAVTYEQYF. The CDR3 bases are TGCAGTGCTAGAGATGAGGCAGTTACCTACGAGCAGTACTTC.

This clonotype turned up a few times. The CDR3 sequence: CASSSTSTDTQYF. For the CDR3, the DNA is TGTGCCAGCAGCTCTACTAGCACAGATACGCAGTATTTT. The J gene is TRBJ2-3, the V gene TRBV7-8; D is unresolved. CDR1 and CDR2 from the germline V gene are SGHVS and FQNEAQ. This CDR3 has 13 amino acids. With 4 bases removed from V and 0 bases from J, the gap between germline ends came to 5 bases.